A selection of T cell receptor beta chains follows, all from one sample in a study of T cell clonotyping in hematopoietic cell transplantation. The repertoire was sequenced with immunoSEQ multiplex PCR; TCRdb's copy has only in-frame clones and lacks some. The table includes 8,500 to 14,000 clones, about 88% detected once. The sample in question was PBMCs, obtained 100 days after allogeneic stem cell transplant. These receptors all come from a female patient between 55 and 75 years old who had an allogeneic stem cell transplant from an unrelated donor, so the T cells may come from the graft donor. Some clones in this sample may be carry-over from other donors' samples. Each CDR3 is given with its conserved first and last residue. A D gene is named only where the DNA matches it firmly. A row's size may be missing; if present it is once, few, many or a size class.

v_call,cdr3_length,clone_size,d_call,j_call,cdr3_aa,cdr3_nt
TRBV14,11,.,.,TRBJ1-2,CASSPGFGYTF,TGTGCCAGCAGCCCAGGGTTCGGCTACACCTTC
TRBV19,15,.,TRBD1,TRBJ1-5,CASSIWDRVNQPQHF,TGTGCCAGTAGTATATGGGACAGAGTAAATCAGCCCCAGCATTTT
TRBV27,12,.,.,TRBJ2-1,CASSLWGNEQFF,TGTGCCAGCAGTTTATGGGGCAATGAGCAGTTCTTC
TRBV4-2,16,.,.,TRBJ1-2,CASSQDKAVWEDGYTF,TGTGCCAGCAGCCAAGATAAGGCAGTCTGGGAGGATGGCTACACCTTC
TRBV5-6,16,.,TRBD2,TRBJ2-7,CASSGEGSGSNYEQYF,TGTGCCAGCAGCGGAGAGGGTAGCGGGAGTAACTACGAGCAGTACTTC
TRBV7-9,15,.,.,TRBJ2-3,CASSLALTIADTQYF,TGTGCCAGCAGCTTGGCCCTAACGATTGCAGATACGCAGTATTTT
TRBV29-1,16,.,.,TRBJ2-2,CSVSQVGGTNTGELFF,TGCAGCGTTAGTCAGGTGGGCGGGACGAACACCGGGGAGCTGTTTTTT
TRBV30,15,.,.,TRBJ2-3,CAWSEFDSGTDTQYF,TGTGCCTGGAGTGAATTTGACTCTGGCACAGATACGCAGTATTTT
TRBV5-1,18,.,TRBD1,TRBJ1-4,CASSLAPGQGATNEKLFF,TGCGCCAGCAGCTTGGCCCCGGGACAGGGGGCAACTAATGAAAAACTGTTTTTT
TRBV5-8,14,few,TRBD1,TRBJ2-3,CASQGTGGTDTQYF,TGTGCCAGCCAAGGGACAGGAGGCACAGATACGCAGTATTTT
TRBV28,15,.,TRBD1,TRBJ2-7,CASGGTGGSSYEQYF,TGTGCCAGTGGGGGAACAGGGGGAAGCTCCTACGAGCAGTACTTC
TRBV7-3,13,.,.,TRBJ1-2,CASSPGGDYGYTF,TGTGCCAGCAGCCCTGGGGGAGACTATGGCTACACCTTC
TRBV14,14,.,.,TRBJ2-7,CASSQEPGGYEQYF,TGTGCCAGCAGCCAAGAGCCGGGCGGGTACGAGCAGTACTTC
TRBV2,14,.,.,TRBJ1-1,CASRDIQSTDEAFF,TGTGCCAGCAGGGACATCCAGTCCACGGATGAAGCTTTCTTT
TRBV9,15,.,.,TRBJ2-7,CASSVGQASSYEQYF,TGTGCCAGCAGCGTAGGACAGGCGAGCTCCTACGAGCAGTACTTC